Presented here are 10 T cell receptor beta chains from one specimen sequenced in a study of shared clonotypes between healthy human individuals. Measured with immunoSEQ multiplex PCR; TCRdb has only the in-frame clones, and not every one. The sample contains about 2.4 million clones, approximately 94% of which appear only once. The sequencing sample was made of naive CD4+ T cells from PBMCs. Subset noted: CD45RA+ positively selected. These receptor sequences come from a man younger than 35 in good health. Some clones in this sample may be carry-over from other donors' samples.

The chain is built from TRBV11-2 and TRBJ2-4, with 12 bases matching TRBD1. After removal of 4 bases from V and 1 base from J, the junction contained 5 bases not matched to a gene. The CDR3 loop spans 17 amino acids. CDR1 is SGHAT and CDR2 is FQNNGV in the germline V gene. CDR3 nucleotide sequence: TGTGCCAGCAGCTCCCCGGGACAGGGGGCGGCCAAAAACATTCAGTACTTC. The encoded protein is CASSSPGQGAAKNIQYF.

Only one count was recorded for this clone. The chain carries TRBV7-2 and TRBJ2-7; 7 nucleotides line up with TRBD2. The CDR3 length is 17 residues. Germline V gene lookup returns CDR1 SGHTA and CDR2 FQGNSA. The junction had 13 bases not matched to a gene; V was cut back by 5 bases and J by 0 bases. CDR3 bases: TGTGCCAGCAGCACCGGACTAGTGCCCTTTGGCTCCTACGAGCAGTACTTC. It codes for CASSTGLVPFGSYEQYF.

The chain carries TRBV6-5 and TRBJ2-3, with TRBD1 matching over 8 bases. The germline gives CDR1 MNHEY, CDR2 SVGAGI. The CDR3 runs 15 residues. V was pared by 2 bases and J by 2 bases, with 3 bases of the junction left unmatched. Here the CDR3 DNA reads TGTGCCAGCAGTTACGGACAGGGTCTCACAGATACGCAGTATTTT. This codes for CASSYGQGLTDTQYF.

The chain is built from TRBV19 and TRBJ1-3; D unclear. This CDR3 is 16 amino acids long. V shed 0 bases and J shed 4 bases, with 13 bases lying between them. CDR1 LNHDA and CDR2 SQIVND come from the germline V gene (reference sequence). The CDR3 bases are TGTGCCAGTAGTATAGATCGGCCGGGATCCGGAAACACCATATATTTT. It is translated as CASSIDRPGSGNTIYF.

The chain recombines TRBV5-1 with TRBJ2-1, with D perhaps matching TRBD1 or TRBD2 (6 bases each). CDR1 and CDR2 from the germline V gene are SGHRS and YFSETQ. The V end lost 5 bases, the J end lost 4 bases, and 13 bases lay between the germline ends. This CDR3 contains 14 residues. This CDR3 is CASRRGAAYNEQFF. The CDR3 nucleotides are TGCGCCAGCAGGAGGGGGGCTGCATACAATGAGCAGTTCTTC.

The chain couples TRBV5-1 to TRBJ2-5; tentative D call: TRBD2 (5 bases). The CDR3 extends over 14 amino acids. CDR1 SGHRS and CDR2 YFSETQ come from the germline V gene. Trimming left V 4 bases short and J 0 bases short, with 10 bases between. In DNA form, the CDR3 reads TGCGCCAGCAGCCCCACCGGGGACCAAGAGACCCAGTACTTC. Amino acids: CASSPTGDQETQYF.

The V and J genes are TRBV19 and TRBJ1-3; TRBD1 matches 7 bases. The CDR3 contains 15 residues. Germline V gives CDR1 LNHDA, CDR2 SQIVND (reference sequence). J gave up 3 bases and V 8 bases, and 10 bases lay outside the gene matches. The CDR3 DNA is TGTGCCAGTTTAAGACAGGGTGGAGTTGGAAACACCATATATTTT. It translates to CASLRQGGVGNTIYF. The complete variable domain, with remaining parts taken from reference TRBV19 and TRBJ1-3, reads DGGITQSPKYLFRKEGQNVTLSCEQNLNHDAMYWYRQDPGQGLRLIYYSQIVNDFQKGDIAEGYSVSREKKESFPLTVTSAQKNPTAFYLCASLRQGGVGNTIYFGEGSWLTVV.

This chain connects TRBV5-1 to TRBJ2-5; 7 positions match TRBD2. Unmatched junction bases numbered 7, after V lost 4 bases and J lost 1 base. CDR1 and CDR2 (germline): SGHRS, YFSETQ. CDR3 length equals 15 residues. The CDR3 loop is CASSPGRAPQETQYF. Written as DNA, the CDR3 is TGCGCCAGCAGCCCAGGGAGGGCACCCCAAGAGACCCAGTACTTC.

The J gene is TRBJ2-1, the V gene TRBV27; D is undetermined. There are 15 residues in the CDR3. The V gene lost 2 bases and the J gene lost 3 bases, with 11 bases spanning the gap. Germline CDR1 MNHEY, CDR2 SMNVEV (reference sequence). This chain's CDR3 is CASSLAPVGYNEQFF. CDR3 sequence (DNA): TGTGCCAGCAGTTTAGCCCCAGTAGGCTACAATGAGCAGTTCTTC.

J is TRBJ2-2 and V is TRBV7-9; possibly TRBD1 or TRBD2 for D (5 bases each). With 7 bases removed from V and 1 base from J, the gap between germline ends came to 10 bases. This CDR3 has 14 residues. Per germline, CDR1 SEHNR and CDR2 FQNEAQ (reference sequence). DNA for the CDR3: TGTGCCAGCACCTCGAGGGGGAACACCGGGGAGCTGTTTTTT. This encodes CASTSRGNTGELFF. The entire variable domain, with the rest obtained from reference TRBV7-9 and TRBJ2-2, is as follows: DTGVSQNPRHKITKRGQNVTFRCDPISEHNRLYWYRQTLGQGPEFLTYFQNEAQLEKSRLLSDRFSAERPKGSFSTLEIQRTEQGDSAMYLCASTSRGNTGELFFGEGSRLTVL.